The clone carrying this T cell receptor beta chain was detected only a few times. The antigen is undetermined. The data originate from a study of cytomegalovirus exposure and HLA in healthy donors. At the level of the study: The approximately 120 validation repertoires matched the 650 to 850 first-cohort repertoires in platform, a later analysis reported.

Trimming took off 6 bases at V and 2 bases at J, with 10 bases between the two ends. Per germline, CDR1 SEHNR and CDR2 FQNEAQ (reference sequence). The CDR3 sequence is 13 residues long. Study-wide points: The authors enumerated over 150 TCR beta chains as linked to cytomegalovirus. The CMV antigen specificity of a few CMV-associated chains was confirmed through in vitro analysis. Some public TCRs appeared in many individuals, while most sequences were rare.

The repertoire was sequenced with immunoSEQ multiplex PCR; TCRdb's copy has only in-frame clones and lacks some. The data show some 150,000 clones, about nine tenths seen once. The gene calls are TRBV7-9 and TRBJ1-2; D is possibly TRBD1 (6 bases). The sequenced material came from PBMCs. This clonotype was sampled from a man younger than 35 in good health and CMV-seropositive. CDR3 sequence: CASSHDRNYGYTF. The CDR3 nucleotides read TGTGCCAGCAGTCACGACAGGAACTATGGCTACACCTTC.